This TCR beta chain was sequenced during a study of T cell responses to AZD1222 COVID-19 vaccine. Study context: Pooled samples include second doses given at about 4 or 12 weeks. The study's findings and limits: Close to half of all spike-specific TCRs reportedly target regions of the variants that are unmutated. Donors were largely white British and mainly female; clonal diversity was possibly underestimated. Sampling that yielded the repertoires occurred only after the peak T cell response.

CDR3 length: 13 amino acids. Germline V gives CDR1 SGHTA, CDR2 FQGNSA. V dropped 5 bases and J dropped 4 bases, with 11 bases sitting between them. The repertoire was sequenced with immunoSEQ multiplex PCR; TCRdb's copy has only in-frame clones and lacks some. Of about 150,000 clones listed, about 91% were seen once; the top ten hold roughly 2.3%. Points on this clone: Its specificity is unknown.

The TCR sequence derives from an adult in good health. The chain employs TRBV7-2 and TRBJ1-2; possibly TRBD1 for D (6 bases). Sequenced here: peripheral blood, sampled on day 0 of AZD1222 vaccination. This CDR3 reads CASSPRQAYGYTF. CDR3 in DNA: TGTGCCAGCAGCCCCCGACAGGCCTATGGCTACACCTTC.